This T cell receptor (beta chain) is drawn from a study of T cell responses to AZD1222 COVID-19 vaccine. For the study at large: Analyses pooled second doses at about 4 or about 12 weeks.

Sequenced by immunoSEQ multiplex PCR; TCRdb stores in-frame clones only, minus some. Of around 150,000 clones in the sample, approximately 84% are singletons; the top ten hold roughly 4%. As concerns this clone: Its antigen is currently unknown.

Study-wide findings and caveats: When two AZD1222 doses had been given, Spike-specific TCR breadth and depth rose. At baseline, just a handful of AZD1222 recipients tested seropositive. Variant regions that are unmutated are reportedly the target of nearly half of spike-specific TCRs.

From germline, CDR1 is KGHSH and CDR2 LQKENI. This CDR3 region has 15 residues. V lost 1 base and J lost 5, with 9 bases in between. The starting material was peripheral blood, obtained on day 0 of AZD1222 vaccination. The chain couples TRBV18 to TRBJ1-6; D call uncertain. This TCR was sampled from an adult in good health. The CDR3 nucleotides read TGTGCCAGCTCACCACTAGAAGTAAATAATTCACCCCTCCACTTT. Its protein product is CASSPLEVNNSPLHF.